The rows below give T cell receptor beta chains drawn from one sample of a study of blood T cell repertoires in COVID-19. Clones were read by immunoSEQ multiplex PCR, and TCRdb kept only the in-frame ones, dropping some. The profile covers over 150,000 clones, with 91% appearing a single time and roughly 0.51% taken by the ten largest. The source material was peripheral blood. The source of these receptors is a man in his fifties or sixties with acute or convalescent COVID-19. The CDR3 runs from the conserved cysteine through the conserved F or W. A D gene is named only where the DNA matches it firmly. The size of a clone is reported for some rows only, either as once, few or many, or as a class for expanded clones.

CASSLKGQEQYF	TGTGCCAGCAGTTTAAAGGGACAGGAGCAGTACTTC	TRBV28	TRBJ2-7	TRBD1	-
CASSLASGGAYEQYF	TGTGCCAGCAGTTTAGCTAGCGGCGGGGCCTACGAGCAGTACTTC	TRBV28	TRBJ2-7	TRBD2	once
CASSKEAGTRRGYTF	TGTGCCAGCAGTAAGGAGGCCGGGACTCGTCGAGGCTACACCTTC	TRBV6-2/TRBV6-3	TRBJ1-2	-	-
CASSLGRQETQYF	TGTGCCAGCAGTTTAGGTAGACAAGAGACCCAGTACTTC	TRBV27	TRBJ2-5	-	-
CASSLAHRSGTQYF	TGTGCCAGCAGCTTAGCGCATCGTAGCGGAACGCAGTATTTT	TRBV7-2	TRBJ2-3	-	-
CSVEDDEGATGSSYNSPLHF	TGCAGCGTTGAAGATGACGAAGGGGCGACAGGGAGCTCCTATAATTCACCCCTCCACTTT	TRBV29-1	TRBJ1-6	TRBD1	-
CASRQPGQGPGYTF	TGTGCCAGCAGGCAACCGGGACAGGGGCCCGGCTACACCTTC	TRBV6-5	TRBJ1-2	TRBD1	-
CASSQDKGTSVADTQYF	TGCGCCAGCAGCCAAGACAAGGGGACTAGCGTCGCAGATACGCAGTATTTT	TRBV4-1	TRBJ2-3	TRBD2	-
CASSLAGGPQTQYF	TGTGCCAGCAGCCTAGCGGGAGGGCCACAGACCCAGTACTTC	TRBV2	TRBJ2-5	TRBD2	few
CASRPGQGENTEAFF	TGTGCCAGCAGGCCGGGACAGGGGGAAAACACTGAAGCTTTCTTT	TRBV11-3	TRBJ1-1	TRBD1	-
CASTYGLNTEAFF	TGTGCCAGCACCTACGGGTTGAACACTGAAGCTTTCTTT	TRBV6-5	TRBJ1-1	-	-
CASSLIGAGGSYEQYF	TGTGCCAGCAGCTTAATCGGGGCAGGGGGTTCATACGAGCAGTACTTC	TRBV11-2	TRBJ2-7	TRBD1	-
CASSYSQGFYGYTF	TGTGCCAGCAGTTACTCGCAGGGATTCTATGGCTACACCTTC	TRBV6-6	TRBJ1-2	-	-
CASSQGRSGNTIYF	TGTGCCAGCAGCCAAGGGAGGTCTGGAAACACCATATATTTT	TRBV3-1/TRBV3-2	TRBJ1-3	-	-
CASRFGTKQNIQYF	TGTGCCAGCAGATTCGGGACAAAACAAAACATTCAGTACTTC	TRBV2	TRBJ2-4	-	-
CASSQPGTGSYEQYF	TGTGCCAGCAGCCAACCCGGGACAGGGTCTTACGAGCAGTACTTC	TRBV4-2	TRBJ2-7	TRBD1	-
CASSPTRGAAVTDTQYF	TGTGCCAGCAGCCCCACCAGGGGAGCGGCCGTCACAGATACGCAGTATTTT	TRBV7-8	TRBJ2-3	-	-
CASSISTGSTLNTEAFF	TGTGCCAGTAGTATCTCAACAGGGTCAACCTTGAACACTGAAGCTTTCTTT	TRBV19	TRBJ1-1	-	-
CASSVGGVGGNSPLHF	TGTGCCAGCAGCGTAGGCGGGGTGGGCGGAAATTCACCCCTCCACTTT	TRBV9	TRBJ1-6	-	-
CASIRQGRTDTQYF	TGTGCCAGCATCAGACAGGGGCGCACAGATACGCAGTATTTT	TRBV28	TRBJ2-3	TRBD1	-
CASSPKGGNSPLHF	TGTGCCAGCAGCCCCAAAGGGGGAAATTCACCCCTCCACTTT	TRBV3-1/TRBV3-2	TRBJ1-6	-	-
CASSWALRDRSGEAFF	TGTGCCAGTAGTTGGGCGCTCCGGGACAGGAGCGGGGAAGCTTTCTTT	TRBV19	TRBJ1-1	TRBD1	-
CASSQDRPGTFDQPQHF	TGCGCCAGCAGCCAAGATCGACCAGGAACTTTCGATCAGCCCCAGCATTTT	TRBV4-1	TRBJ1-5	-	-
CAIRAGGEANTIYF	TGTGCCATCAGGGCTGGGGGCGAGGCAAACACCATATATTTT	TRBV10-3	TRBJ1-3	-	-
CASSLEAGYVGSPLHF	TGTGCCAGCAGCTTAGAGGCAGGGTATGTAGGATCACCCCTCCACTTT	TRBV7-2	TRBJ1-6	-	once
CASRRYTGELFF	TGTGCCAGCAGGCGGTACACCGGGGAGCTGTTTTTT	TRBV6-5	TRBJ2-2	-	-
CASSAQGAGYGYTF	TGTGCCAGTAGTGCACAGGGGGCAGGCTATGGCTACACCTTC	TRBV19	TRBJ1-2	TRBD1	-
CATTTEAAIMHQPQHF	TGTGCCACCACAACCGAGGCAGCAATTATGCATCAGCCCCAGCATTTT	TRBV2	TRBJ1-5	-	-
CASSQGGTSGPYEQYF	TGTGCCAGCAGCCAAGGTGGGACTAGCGGTCCCTACGAGCAGTACTTC	TRBV3-1/TRBV3-2	TRBJ2-7	TRBD2	-
CASSPDSRETQYF	TGTGCCAGCAGCCCGGACAGTCGGGAGACCCAGTACTTC	TRBV5-6	TRBJ2-5	-	few
CASSSGTNTGELFF	TGTGCCAGCAGTTCCGGGACAAACACCGGGGAGCTGTTTTTT	TRBV7-3	TRBJ2-2	-	once
CASRSGASNTEAFF	TGTGCCAGCAGATCAGGGGCGTCTAACACTGAAGCTTTCTTT	TRBV7-2	TRBJ1-1	-	-
CASSLSSEAFF	TGTGCCAGCAGTTTAAGTAGTGAAGCTTTCTTT	TRBV12-3/TRBV12-4	TRBJ1-1	-	-
CASSSGGNYNDEQFF	TGTGCCAGCAGCTCAGGAGGGAACTATAATGATGAGCAGTTCTTC	TRBV7-8	TRBJ2-1	-	-
CAWREGTNEKLFF	TGTGCCTGGAGAGAGGGAACTAATGAAAAACTGTTTTTT	TRBV30	TRBJ1-4	-	-
CASSLQGQGGQPQHF	TGTGCCAGCTCACTACAAGGACAGGGCGGTCAGCCCCAGCATTTT	TRBV18	TRBJ1-5	TRBD1	once
CASSRELAPGTDTQYF	TGTGCCAGCAGCCGGGAACTAGCGCCCGGCACAGATACGCAGTATTTT	TRBV3-1/TRBV3-2	TRBJ2-3	TRBD2	once
CASSPRTGGMKNIQYF	TGTGCCAGCAGCCCACGGACAGGGGGTATGAAAAACATTCAGTACTTC	TRBV7-2	TRBJ2-4	TRBD1	-
CSVEGGAGELYEQYF	TGCAGCGTTGAAGGGGGAGCGGGAGAGTTATACGAGCAGTACTTC	TRBV29-1	TRBJ2-7	TRBD2	-
CASRPIGTGFSEAFF	TGTGCCAGCAGACCGATCGGGACAGGGTTTTCTGAAGCTTTCTTT	TRBV5-4	TRBJ1-1	TRBD1	-
CASTLRTGLNQPQHF	TGTGCCAGTACCCTCCGGACAGGGCTAAATCAGCCCCAGCATTTT	TRBV19	TRBJ1-5	TRBD1	-
CASSLLTGDTEAFF	TGTGCCAGCAGCCTACTTACAGGGGACACTGAAGCTTTCTTT	TRBV5-5	TRBJ1-1	TRBD1	-
CASSPGRGINEKLFF	TGCGCCAGCAGCCCTGGGAGAGGGATTAATGAAAAACTGTTTTTT	TRBV5-1	TRBJ1-4	-	-
CASSTFSYMGDEQYF	TGTGCCAGCAGTACCTTTTCCTATATGGGAGACGAGCAGTACTTC	TRBV27	TRBJ2-7	-	-
CASSSTRGGIYEQYF	TGTGCCAGCAGTTCAACTCGGGGGGGCATCTACGAGCAGTACTTC	TRBV6-6	TRBJ2-7	TRBD2	-
CASSSGDSQPQHF	TGTGCCAGCAGTTCCGGGGACAGCCAGCCCCAGCATTTT	TRBV28	TRBJ1-5	TRBD1	-
CASSSGRSNYNEQFF	TGTGCTAGCAGCTCTGGCCGATCCAACTACAATGAGCAGTTCTTC	TRBV7-7	TRBJ2-1	-	-
CAISDPGAGGYTF	TGTGCCATCAGTGATCCAGGGGCGGGTGGCTACACCTTC	TRBV10-3	TRBJ1-2	-	-
CASSQGSPQYF	TGTGCCAGCAGCCAAGGTAGCCCGCAGTATTTT	TRBV14	TRBJ2-3	-	once
CAISRTEATNEKLFF	TGTGCCATCAGTAGGACGGAGGCCACTAATGAAAAACTGTTTTTT	TRBV10-3	TRBJ1-4	-	-
CASRSHPGDIQYF	TGTGCCAGTAGGAGTCACCCTGGAGACATTCAGTACTTC	TRBV19	TRBJ2-4	-	-
CASRGASSGANVLTF	TGTGCCAGCAGGGGGGCGTCCTCTGGGGCCAACGTCCTGACTTTC	TRBV28	TRBJ2-6	-	-
CASSQGMGLASYEQYF	TGTGCCAGCAGCCAAGGGATGGGACTAGCCTCCTACGAGCAGTACTTC	TRBV4-2	TRBJ2-7	TRBD2	-
CASAPRTEAFF	TGTGCAAGCGCCCCGAGGACTGAAGCTTTCTTT	TRBV2	TRBJ1-1	-	-
CASSQTGNRNTIYF	TGTGCCAGCAGTCAAACAGGGAATAGAAACACCATATATTTT	TRBV28	TRBJ1-3	-	-
CASSPGRVRLYGYTF	TGCGCCAGCAGCCCAGGGAGGGTGAGGCTCTATGGCTACACCTTC	TRBV4-1	TRBJ1-2	-	-
CASRDRGGYTF	TGTGCCAGCAGGGACCGGGGTGGCTACACCTTC	TRBV6-5	TRBJ1-2	-	-
CASSVDGQGDTEAFF	TGTGCCAGCAGCGTAGACGGGCAGGGCGACACTGAAGCTTTCTTT	TRBV9	TRBJ1-1	-	-